One and the same sample provided the 23 T cell receptor beta chains below, sequenced in a study of regulatory T cells in long-lasting Graves disease. The time point here: newly diagnosed GD, antithyroid drugs for less than 3 months. RNA extracted from PBMCs served as the sequencing template. In building TCR beta libraries, iRepertoire HTBI primers were used together with Arm-PCR of CDR3 regions. TCRdb reanalysed the multiplex PCR reads using MiXCR and keeps one entry per CDR3 protein. This sample has 400,000 to 450,000 distinct CDR3 sequences, with roughly 15% found just once. This same sample was also taken into another study, of T cells in Graves' hyperthyroidism and ophthalmopathy.

Source: peripheral blood mononuclear cells (PBMCs), taken at new diagnosis, from a patient treated with antithyroid drugs. The receptor set was obtained from a woman aged 25 to 39 with Graves disease.

This clonotype came up a few times. The rearrangement links TRBV10-3 to TRBJ1-3; D is ambiguous. The CDR3 is 16 residues long. Germline-derived CDR1 and CDR2 are ENHRY and SYGVKD. Trimming cost V 2 bases and J 0 bases, with 11 bases left between them. The CDR3 spells CAISERHPSSGNTIYF. CDR3 nucleotide sequence: TGTGCCATCAGTGAGAGACATCCGAGCTCTGGAAACACCATATATTTT.

This clonotype occurred many times. This chain connects TRBV7-9 to TRBJ2-3; D is uncertain. This CDR3 contains 14 residues. Germline lookup yields CDR1 SEHNR and CDR2 FQNEAQ (reference sequence). V lost 4 bases, J lost 3 bases, and 11 bases lay in between. The CDR3 here is CASSSNMGTDTQYF. CDR3 in DNA: TGTGCCAGCAGCTCGAATATGGGGACAGATACGCAGTATTTT.

This clonotype has ten or more counts. The chain couples TRBV28 to TRBJ2-5; D perhaps matches TRBD2 (6 bases). With 6 bases removed from V and 1 base from J, the gap between germline ends came to 18 bases. Germline lookup yields CDR1 MDHEN and CDR2 SYDVKM. The CDR3 loop spans 16 amino acids. CDR3 sequence (DNA): TGTGCCAGCAGATCCCCACGGGAGACCACCCAAGAGACCCAGTACTTC. Amino acids: CASRSPRETTQETQYF.

Many counts were recorded for this clonotype. The V gene is TRBV2, the J gene TRBJ1-6, with D possibly matching TRBD1 (5 bases). The V and J ends lost 6 bases and 4 bases respectively, with 13 bases between them. The CDR3 runs to 15 residues. The germline gives CDR1 SNHLY, CDR2 FYNNEI. CDR3 sequence reads: CASRGTVIYNSPLHF. CDR3 nucleotides: TGTGCCAGCAGGGGGACGGTGATATATAATTCACCCCTCCACTTT.

On this clonotype itself: Since a much larger clone is just one base distant, this may be a read error. The chain links TRBV5-1 to TRBJ2-5; 8 nucleotides line up with TRBD2. Matching the DNA end better, TRBJ2-7 makes the J call doubtful. This CDR3 spans 15 amino acids. Germline V gene sequence: CDR1 SGHRS, CDR2 YFSETQ. CDR3 bases: TGCGCCAGCAGCATTTCTCGGGAGGGTTCCTACGAGCAGTACTTC. This sequence encodes CASSISREGSYEQYF.

The rearrangement links TRBV29-1 to TRBJ1-1; weak D call: TRBD1 (6 bases). CDR3 size: 12 residues. V lost 4 bases and J lost 1, with 7 bases in between. The germline V gene encodes CDR1 SQVTM and CDR2 ANQGSEA. CDR3 nucleotides: TGCAGCGTTGTGACAGGGAACACTGAAGCTTTCTTT. Translating gives CSVVTGNTEAFF. Looking up the rest from reference TRBV29-1 and TRBJ1-1 gives the full variable domain: SAVISQKPSRDICQRGTSLTIQCQVDSQVTMMFWYRQQPGQSLTLIATANQGSEATYESGFVIDKFPISRPNLTFSTLTVSNMSPEDSSIYLCSVVTGNTEAFFGQGTRLTVV.

The chain combines TRBV27 with TRBJ2-2; D may be TRBD1 (5 bases). Trimming cost V 4 bases and J 6 bases, with 12 bases left between them. There are 14 residues in the CDR3. Per germline, CDR1 MNHEY and CDR2 SMNVEV (reference sequence). CDR3 in DNA: TGTGCCAGCAGTTCCGCCAGGGCGGCCGGGGAGCTGTTTTTT. Residues: CASSSARAAGELFF.

A note on this clonotype: A much bigger clone sits one base away, suggesting this may be a read error. V and J are TRBV6-2 or TRBV6-3 and TRBJ2-1; 9 bases are a match to TRBD2. The germline CDR1 and CDR2 sequences are MNHEY and SVGEGT. The CDR3 is made up of 15 amino acids. DNA of the CDR3: TGTGCCAGCAGTTTTAGACTAGCGGTCATGGATGAGCGGTTCTTC. Translating it yields CASSFRLAVMDERFF.

This sequence joins TRBV12-3 or TRBV12-4 and TRBJ2-5; D is uncertain. V dropped 5 bases and J dropped 11 bases, with 21 bases sitting between them. The CDR3 is 14 amino acids. The CDR3 spells CASSARRLYNEQYF. CDR3 nucleotides: TGTGCCAGCAGTGCCCGTCGGCTCTACAATGAGCAGTACTTC.

This clonotype was seen ten or more times. The chain links TRBV28 to TRBJ2-3; 11 bases fit TRBD1. CDR3 length equals 17 residues. With V trimmed by 5 bases and J by 7 bases, 14 bases remained unmatched. CDR1 MDHEN and CDR2 SYDVKM come from the germline V gene. CDR3: CASSRLILRDRGNTQYF. For the CDR3, the DNA is TGTGCCAGCAGTCGTTTAATTCTCCGGGACAGGGGGAATACGCAGTATTTT.

The chain joins TRBV4-1 to TRBJ2-7; 11 bases fit TRBD2. Germline V gene data show CDR1 as MGHRA and CDR2 as YSYEKL. The CDR3 runs 16 residues. V dropped 3 bases and J dropped 4; count of bases not matched to a gene: 8. CDR3 loop: CASSHPSSGRSYEQYF. As DNA, the CDR3 is TGCGCCAGCAGCCACCCCTCTAGCGGGAGGTCTTACGAGCAGTACTTC.

This clonotype was counted ten times or more. The J gene is TRBJ1-1, the V gene TRBV7-9; no definite D call. Trimming cost V 5 bases and J 2 bases, with 12 bases left between them. Germline-derived CDR1 and CDR2 are SEHNR and FQNEAQ (reference sequence). The CDR3 loop spans 14 amino acids. The CDR3 region has the DNA TGTGCCAGCAGCCACGAGTACGGTAACACTGAAGCTTTCTTT. Translating it yields CASSHEYGNTEAFF.

This clonotype was counted at least ten times. The chain couples TRBV7-2 to TRBJ2-5; the D gene is possibly TRBD1 (5 bases). The length of the CDR3 is 15 residues. The germline gives CDR1 SGHTA, CDR2 FQGNSA. V was pared by 2 bases and J by 5 bases, with 15 bases between. The CDR3 sequence: CASSLIRGYRETQYF. The CDR3 coding sequence is TGTGCCAGCAGCTTAATTAGGGGCTATCGGGAGACCCAGTACTTC.

The gene calls are TRBV29-1 and TRBJ1-1, with TRBD1 as a possible D gene (5 bases). CDR3 length: 12 amino acids. Trimming pared 7 bases from V and 4 bases from J, leaving 13 bases between. CDR1 SQVTM and CDR2 ANQGSEA come from the germline V gene. The CDR3 nucleotides are TGCAGCGGCCGCAACCAGGGCACTGAAGCTTTCTTT. It codes for CSGRNQGTEAFF.

This clonotype has just a few counts. This chain uses TRBV12-3 or TRBV12-4 with TRBJ1-3; D remains unclear. V was clipped by 2 bases and J by 4 bases, with 6 bases between them. There are 13 residues in the CDR3. The DNA for the CDR3 is TGTGCCAGCAGTTTAACGGGAGGAAACACCATATATTTT. Translating gives CASSLTGGNTIYF.

This clonotype turned up a few times. The gene calls are TRBV20-1 and TRBJ2-3, with a possible D match to TRBD2 (6 bases). The CDR3 is 16 residues long. The germline gives CDR1 DFQATT, CDR2 SNEGSKA (reference sequence). The V and J ends lost 3 bases and 2 bases respectively, with 18 bases between them. The CDR3 reads CSASGGTSENTDTQYF. The CDR3 DNA is TGCAGTGCTAGTGGCGGGACGTCTGAGAACACAGATACGCAGTATTTT.

This clonotype has a single count. A far bigger clonotype differs at one base, so this is likely a read error. The chain recombines TRBV2 with TRBJ1-2; no definite D call. The CDR3 loop spans 13 amino acids. Germline values: CDR1 SNHLY, CDR2 FYNNEI. Trimming left V 6 bases short and J 4 bases short, with 12 bases between. CDR3 protein: CASSQGSVYGYTF. CDR3 in DNA: TGTGCCAGCAGCCAAGGTTCTGTCTATGGCTACACCTTC. The full variable domain, its missing parts supplied by reference TRBV2 and TRBJ1-2, is EPEVTQTPSHQVTQMGQEVILRCVPISNHLYFYWYRQILGQKVEFLVSFYNNEISEKSEIFDDQFSVERPDGSNFTLKIRSTKLEDSAMYFCASSQGSVYGYTFGSGTRLTVV.

As regards this clonotype: A read error may account for a junction end that differs from germline. The J gene is TRBJ1-4, the V gene TRBV5-8; the D is unclear. Germline values: CDR1 SGHTS, CDR2 YDEGEE. This CDR3 is built from 16 residues. The CDR3 loop is CASSRGSVATNERLFF. CDR3 coding DNA: TGTGCCAGCAGCCGAGGGAGTGTTGCAACTAATGAAAGACTGTTTTTT.

The chain is built from TRBV6-1 and TRBJ2-1; D is ambiguous. The V end was cut by 3 bases, the J end by 8 bases, with 5 bases between. The CDR3 contains 11 residues. Germline V gives CDR1 MNHNS, CDR2 SASEGT. The CDR3 bases are TGTGCCAGCAGTGACGTTGATGAGCAGTTCTTC. Its translation: CASSDVDEQFF.

This clonotype was seen repeatedly, ten times or more. This sequence joins TRBV7-3 and TRBJ2-2; D might be TRBD2 (6 bases). This CDR3 region has 16 residues. CDR1 is SGHTA, CDR2 FQGTGA, per germline. V shed 3 bases and J shed 3 bases, with 14 bases lying between them. CDR3 nucleotide sequence: TGTGCCAGCAGCTTCATCGGGAGCGCGGACACCGGGGAGCTGTTTTTT. Its translation: CASSFIGSADTGELFF.

This clonotype was seen at least ten times. The rearrangement joins TRBV7-9 to TRBJ2-7, with 11 bases that match TRBD1. Germline V gene data show CDR1 as SEHNR and CDR2 as FQNEAQ (reference sequence). The length of the CDR3 is 16 residues. The ends lost 5 bases at V and 5 bases at J; junction bases unmatched: 11. This chain's CDR3 is CASSPGTGGDFDEQYF. CDR3 coding DNA: TGTGCCAGCAGCCCTGGGACAGGGGGAGATTTCGACGAGCAGTACTTC.

Remarks on this clonotype: Relative to the germline gene, one junction end is altered; a read error may explain this. The V and J genes are TRBV6-2 or TRBV6-3 and TRBJ1-1; D ambiguous. This CDR3 comprises 13 residues. Germline CDR1 is MNHEY and CDR2 is SVGEGT. The CDR3 region has the DNA TGTGCCAACAGTCCTCGGATGAACACTGAAGCTTTCTTT. Protein product: CANSPRMNTEAFF.

The chain joins TRBV11-1 to TRBJ2-5; possibly TRBD1 or TRBD2 for D (5 bases each). The V end lost 5 bases, the J end lost 0 bases, and 16 bases lay between the germline ends. The length of the CDR3 is 16 residues. Germline V gene data show CDR1 as SGHAT and CDR2 as FQDESV (reference sequence). The CDR3 DNA reads as TGTGCCAGCAGCCCAGGCCGGGGACCGTACCAAGAGACCCAGTACTTC. Its protein product is CASSPGRGPYQETQYF.